The clone carrying this T cell receptor beta chain was seen once. Its matching antigen is unknown. The data originate from a study of CD4+ T cells in melanoma. There are 13 residues in the CDR3. V was clipped by 3 bases and J by 8 bases, with 10 bases between them. Germline CDR1 SGHVS, CDR2 FQNEAQ. The data were produced by immunoSEQ multiplex PCR, yet TCRdb's version contains in-frame clones alone and is incomplete. The sample consists of around 110,000 clones, roughly 90% of them appearing once. Study observations and caveats: Reportedly, melanoma neoantigen-specific CD4+ T cells showed varied differentiation states.

Sequenced sample: peripheral blood. This clonotype was obtained from a human donor with melanoma. This chain links TRBV7-8 with TRBJ1-4; D remains unclear. CDR3: CASSFGPEEKLFF. In DNA, the CDR3 is TGTGCCAGCAGCTTCGGACCGGAGGAAAAACTGTTTTTT. Full variable domain (outside the CDR3, taken from reference TRBV7-8 and TRBJ1-4): GAGVSQSPRYKVAKRGQDVALRCDPISGHVSLFWYQQALGQGPEFLTYFQNEAQLDKSGLPSDRFFAERPEGSVSTLKIQRTQQEDSAVYLCASSFGPEEKLFFGSGTQLSVL.